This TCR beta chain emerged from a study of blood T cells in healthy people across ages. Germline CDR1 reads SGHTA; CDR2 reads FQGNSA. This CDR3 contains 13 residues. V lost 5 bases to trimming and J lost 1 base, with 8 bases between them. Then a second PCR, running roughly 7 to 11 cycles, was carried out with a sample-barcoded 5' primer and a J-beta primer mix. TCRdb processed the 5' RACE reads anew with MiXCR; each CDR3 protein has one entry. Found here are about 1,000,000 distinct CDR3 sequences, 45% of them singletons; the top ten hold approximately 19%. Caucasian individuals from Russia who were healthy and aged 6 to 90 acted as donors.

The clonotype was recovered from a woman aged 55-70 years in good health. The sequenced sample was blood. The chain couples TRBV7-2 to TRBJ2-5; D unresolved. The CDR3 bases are TGTGCCAGCAGCGCTTACCCCCAAGAGACCCAGTACTTC. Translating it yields CASSAYPQETQYF.